This entry describes one T cell receptor beta chain. Its antigen is not identified. The data stem from a study of post-analysis software for immune sequencing data. Overall study findings and caveats: F measure clustering grouped samples strongly by preparation batch. Those with multiple sclerosis, the patient group, showed significantly lower normalized Chao1 diversity than controls. Patients showed TRBV5-6, TRBV5-1 and TRBV20-1 among about five TRBV segments more frequent than in controls.

CDR1 and CDR2 from the germline V gene are MDHEN and SYDVKM. The CDR3 has 14 amino acids. Unique molecular identifiers tagged the TCR beta cDNA libraries. Each batch of about 0.95 to 11 million T cells produced roughly 0.5 million cDNA molecules. One entry per CDR3 protein results from TCRdb running MiXCR on the PCR reads. The sample holds 150,000 to 200,000 distinct CDR3 sequences, about 30% seen once. The clonotype was recovered from a girl aged 10-17 years with multiple sclerosis. Sequencing was carried out using blood. The chain carries TRBV28 and TRBJ1-5, with 9 bases aligning to TRBD1. The J call could be wrong; TRBJ2-3 is a better fit for the DNA end. DNA for the CDR3: TGTGCCAGCTCCCGGGACAGGGTCAATCAGCTCCAGTATTTT. Translating gives CASSRDRVNQLQYF.